The 29 T cell receptor beta chains below come from one sample, sequenced in a study of blood T cell repertoires in COVID-19. The table came from immunoSEQ multiplex PCR; TCRdb's copy has only in-frame clones and leaves some out. The table records about 400,000 clones, about nine tenths of them present only once. Sequenced input: PBMCs or T cells enriched from blood (not recorded which). These TCRs come from a woman aged 30 to 39 who had recovered from COVID-19.

This chain joins TRBV21-1 and TRBJ1-2; TRBD1, the table's D call, lacks a check against the DNA. TRBV21-1 is a known pseudogene. This CDR3 region has 14 residues. CDR3 protein: CASSKMDADSNYTF. The CDR3 nucleotides read TGTGCCAGCAGCAAGATGGACGCGGACAGCAACTACACCTTC.

V and J are TRBV14 and TRBJ2-7; no reliable D call. CDR1 and CDR2 from the germline V gene are SGHDN and FVKESK. The CDR3 sequence is 15 residues long. The ends were cut back, 3 bases at V and 7 bases at J, with 19 bases in the middle. CDR3 sequence: CASSHRSNVGVEQYF. CDR3 coding DNA: TGTGCCAGCAGCCATCGTAGCAATGTCGGTGTGGAGCAGTACTTC. Filled out from reference TRBV14 and TRBJ2-7, the complete variable domain reads EAGVTQFPSHSVIEKGQTVTLRCDPISGHDNLYWYRRVMGKEIKFLLHFVKESKQDESGMPNNRFLAERTGGTYSTLKVQPAELEDSGVYFCASSHRSNVGVEQYFGPGTRLTVT.

This clone was seen once. This chain links TRBV19 with TRBJ1-5; D might be TRBD1 (5 bases). CDR1 is LNHDA and CDR2 is SQIVND in the germline V gene (reference sequence). V was pared by 6 bases and J by 0 bases, with 12 bases between. This CDR3 spans 15 amino acids. CDR3 residues: CASSTTEYSNQPQHF. The CDR3, as DNA: TGTGCCAGTAGCACGACAGAATATAGCAATCAGCCCCAGCATTTT. The full variable domain, in which reference TRBV19 and TRBJ1-5 provide the parts outside the CDR3, is DGGITQSPKYLFRKEGQNVTLSCEQNLNHDAMYWYRQDPGQGLRLIYYSQIVNDFQKGDIAEGYSVSREKKESFPLTVTSAQKNPTAFYLCASSTTEYSNQPQHFGDGTRLSIL.

The CDR3 DNA reads TGTGCCAGCAGCTCAGGACTAGCGTACTACGAGCAGTACTTC. Translating it yields CASSSGLAYYEQYF. The chain employs TRBV7-2 and TRBJ2-7; 9 bases map to TRBD2. The CDR3 length is 14 residues. V shed 4 bases, J shed 3 bases, and the junction held 4 bases outside the gene matches. Germline V gene lookup returns CDR1 SGHTA and CDR2 FQGNSA.

The chain combines TRBV27 with TRBJ2-2; TRBD2 might be the D (6 bases). Germline V gene data show CDR1 as MNHEY and CDR2 as SMNVEV (reference sequence). The CDR3 sequence is 17 residues long. Trimming took 5 bases from V and 7 from J, leaving 23 bases between them. CDR3: CASSPASGYGHGGELFF. Written as DNA, the CDR3 is TGTGCCAGCAGTCCAGCGAGCGGGTACGGCCATGGCGGGGAGCTGTTTTTT.

The chain joins TRBV5-4 to TRBJ1-1, with a tentative D call TRBD1 (5 bases). Germline V gives CDR1 SGHNT, CDR2 YYREEE (reference sequence). This CDR3 is built from 14 residues. Trimming cost V 1 base and J 5 bases, with 12 bases left between them. DNA for the CDR3: TGTGCCAGCAGCTTGTCTCCAGGGAGGACTGAAGCTTTCTTT. This gives the protein CASSLSPGRTEAFF.

V usage is TRBV7-8 and J usage is TRBJ1-5, with no clear D. Per germline, CDR1 SGHVS and CDR2 FQNEAQ. CDR3 length: 14 amino acids. The V end lost 0 bases, the J end lost 4 bases, and 7 bases lay between the germline ends. Written as DNA, the CDR3 is TGTGCCAGCAGCTTAGCAGGGAGGAATCAGCCCCAGCATTTT. Translated: CASSLAGRNQPQHF. The full variable domain, with the rest looked up from reference TRBV7-8 and TRBJ1-5, is GAGVSQSPRYKVAKRGQDVALRCDPISGHVSLFWYQQALGQGPEFLTYFQNEAQLDKSGLPSDRFFAERPEGSVSTLKIQRTQQEDSAVYLCASSLAGRNQPQHFGDGTRLSIL.

The table lists this clone with a count of one. The rearrangement joins TRBV2 to TRBJ1-1, with D unclear. V lost 7 bases and J 0 bases, leaving 9 bases between the germline ends. Germline-derived CDR1 and CDR2 are SNHLY and FYNNEI. This CDR3 is built from 13 residues. CDR3 coding DNA: TGTGCCAGCAACAATAAATTGAACACTGAAGCTTTCTTT. Protein sequence: CASNNKLNTEAFF. Complete variable domain (other parts from reference TRBV2 and TRBJ1-1): EPEVTQTPSHQVTQMGQEVILRCVPISNHLYFYWYRQILGQKVEFLVSFYNNEISEKSEIFDDQFSVERPDGSNFTLKIRSTKLEDSAMYFCASNNKLNTEAFFGQGTRLTVV.

V is TRBV7-2 and J is TRBJ2-7, with D possibly being TRBD1 (5 bases). CDR3 size: 17 residues. Germline CDR1 reads SGHTA; CDR2 reads FQGNSA. Trimming shortened V by 0 bases and J by 4 bases, and 19 bases separated the two germline ends. For the CDR3, the DNA is TGTGCCAGCAGCTTAGCGCTGGGGCGCCAGGCTGGATACGAGCAGTACTTC. Translating it yields CASSLALGRQAGYEQYF.

The rearrangement uses TRBV3-1 (or the pseudogene TRBV3-2) and TRBJ1-2; 7 positions agree with TRBD1. The CDR3 covers 15 residues. V shed 0 bases, J shed 4 bases, and the junction held 5 bases outside the gene matches. The germline V gene has CDR1 LGHDT and CDR2 YNNKEL (reference sequence). CDR3 sequence: CASSQETGFAYGYTF. The CDR3 bases are TGTGCCAGCAGCCAAGAGACAGGGTTCGCCTATGGCTACACCTTC.

V and J are TRBV3-1 (or the pseudogene TRBV3-2) and TRBJ1-6; D gene ambiguous. The V gene's germline CDR1 is LGHDT and CDR2 YNNKEL (reference sequence). The V and J ends lost 2 bases and 8 bases respectively, with 10 bases between them. The length of the CDR3 is 14 residues. CDR3 amino acids: CASSQLVWDSPLHF. Written as DNA, the CDR3 is TGTGCCAGCAGCCAACTAGTATGGGATTCACCCCTCCACTTT.

V and J are TRBV19 and TRBJ2-3; tentatively, D is TRBD1 (6 bases). Germline CDR1 is LNHDA and CDR2 is SQIVND (reference sequence). CDR3 length equals 13 residues. The CDR3 DNA is TGTGCTGCGAGGGGGAAGGGCGCAGATACGCAGTATTTT. Encoded protein: CAARGKGADTQYF.

The V and J genes are TRBV5-8 and TRBJ2-5, with 11 positions matching TRBD1. Losses at the gene ends were 4 bases for V and 5 bases for J; bases not matched to a gene: 7. The CDR3 length is 15 residues. Germline CDR1 reads SGHTS; CDR2 reads YDEGEE. CDR3 bases: TGTGCCAGCAGCGTACGGACAGGGGGCGCGGAGACCCAGTACTTC. Protein: CASSVRTGGAETQYF.

As to this clone: Sequence at one end of the junction differs from germline and may be a read error. V and J are TRBV3-1 (or the pseudogene TRBV3-2) and TRBJ1-2; no clear D. CDR1 is LGHDT and CDR2 is YNNKEL in the germline V gene (reference sequence). CDR3 length: 12 amino acids. In DNA, the CDR3 is TGTGCCAGCGGCCAGGCGGGCTATGGCTACACCTTC. It codes for CASGQAGYGYTF.

The chain links TRBV6-5 to TRBJ2-2; tentative D call: TRBD1 (6 bases). V was cut by 0 bases and J by 5 bases, with 13 bases left in between. CDR3 length equals 16 residues. Germline V lookup: CDR1 MNHEY, CDR2 SVGAGI. For the CDR3, the DNA is TGTGCCAGCAGTTACTCTTCAGGGGTGGGGACCGGGGAGCTGTTTTTT. It specifies CASSYSSGVGTGELFF.

This chain links TRBV7-3 with TRBJ1-1; D possibly corresponds to TRBD1 (6 bases). Trimming stripped 5 bases from V and 2 bases from J, with 18 bases between. Germline V lookup: CDR1 SGHTA, CDR2 FQGTGA. This CDR3 has 16 residues. CDR3 loop: CASSPRGGRDNTEAFF. The CDR3 DNA follows: TGTGCCAGCAGCCCCAGGGGCGGACGGGACAACACTGAAGCTTTCTTT.

CDR3 protein: CASSRGGQFADTQYF. For the CDR3, the DNA is TGTGCCAGCAGCCGAGGTGGACAGTTCGCAGATACGCAGTATTTT. The J gene is TRBJ2-3, the V gene TRBV6-5; the D gene is possibly TRBD1 (6 bases). This CDR3 has 15 amino acids. V lost 6 bases and J lost 4, with 17 bases in between. Germline CDR1 and CDR2: MNHEY and SVGAGI.

The gene calls are TRBV6-2 or TRBV6-3 and TRBJ2-2; D call uncertain. With 6 bases removed from V and 4 bases from J, the gap between germline ends came to 12 bases. CDR1 is MNHEY, CDR2 SVGEGT, per germline. The CDR3 spans 14 residues. CDR3 protein: CASRPLVGTGELFF. DNA for the CDR3: TGTGCCAGCAGACCTCTAGTTGGCACCGGGGAGCTGTTTTTT.

CDR3 protein: CASSQADGANYGYTF. CDR3 sequence (DNA): TGTGCCAGCAGCCAAGCCGACGGAGCTAACTATGGCTACACCTTC. The rearrangement links TRBV4-2 to TRBJ1-2; D ambiguous. Trimming stripped 1 base from V and 0 bases from J, with 9 bases between. Per germline, CDR1 LGHNA and CDR2 YNFKEQ. This CDR3 comprises 15 residues.

This chain links TRBV7-3 with TRBJ1-1; D is perhaps TRBD1 (6 bases). This CDR3 has 14 residues. Per the germline V gene, CDR1 is SGHTA and CDR2 is FQGTGA. Trimming cost V 5 bases and J 6 bases, with 16 bases left between them. CDR3 protein: CASSPTRDIAEAFF. The CDR3 DNA follows: TGTGCCAGCAGCCCAACCAGGGACATCGCTGAAGCTTTCTTT.

This clone showed up just a few times. The gene calls are TRBV18 and TRBJ1-5; 9 bases map to TRBD1. Per germline, CDR1 KGHSH and CDR2 LQKENI. J lost 6 bases, V lost 3 bases, and 6 bases had no gene match. The CDR3 length is 15 residues. The CDR3 loop is CASSPETGGGQPQHF. As DNA, the CDR3 is TGTGCCAGCTCACCGGAGACAGGGGGAGGTCAGCCCCAGCATTTT.

The chain carries TRBV19 and TRBJ1-2, with D perhaps TRBD1 (6 bases). Germline V gene lookup returns CDR1 LNHDA and CDR2 SQIVND (reference sequence). V shed 5 bases and J shed 5 bases, with 15 bases lying between them. CDR3 size: 14 residues. The CDR3 protein is CASSSSRQEYGYTF. Written as DNA, the CDR3 is TGTGCCAGTAGTTCCAGCCGACAGGAATATGGCTACACCTTC.

The chain's CDR3 is CASSQRGLRDEKLFF. CDR3 DNA sequence: TGCGCCAGCAGCCAAAGGGGACTGCGGGATGAAAAACTGTTTTTT. This chain uses TRBV4-3 with TRBJ1-4; TRBD1 might be the D (5 bases). The V and J ends lost 2 bases and 6 bases respectively, with 13 bases between them. Germline V gene sequence: CDR1 LGHNA, CDR2 YSLEER. CDR3 size: 15 residues.

CDR3 residues: CASSIKAGQSYNEQFF. DNA for the CDR3: TGTGCCAGTAGTATTAAGGCGGGACAGAGTTACAATGAGCAGTTCTTC. The chain has TRBV19 and TRBJ2-1; D is possibly TRBD1 (7 bases). The length of the CDR3 is 16 residues. CDR1 and CDR2 (germline): LNHDA, SQIVND (reference sequence). The ends were cut back, 3 bases at V and 4 bases at J, with 16 bases in the middle.

V gene TRBV6-2 or TRBV6-3 combines with J gene TRBJ1-2; 8 bases match TRBD1. CDR3 length: 15 amino acids. The germline gives CDR1 MNHEY, CDR2 SVGEGT. Unmatched junction bases numbered 6, after V lost 4 bases and J lost 2 bases. The CDR3 DNA sequence: TGTGCCAGCAGTTTCGACAGGGGCCGAAACTATGGCTACACCTTC. Translating gives CASSFDRGRNYGYTF.

The chain employs TRBV5-5 and TRBJ1-5; 10 bases map to TRBD1. The CDR3 covers 16 residues. V lost 4 bases to trimming and J lost 2 bases; unmatched junction nucleotides: 6. Germline V gives CDR1 SGHKS, CDR2 YYEKEE (reference sequence). The CDR3 sequence: CASSQDRGHGNQPQHF. In DNA form, the CDR3 reads TGTGCCAGCAGCCAAGACAGGGGGCATGGCAATCAGCCCCAGCATTTT. The entire variable domain, with the rest obtained from reference TRBV5-5 and TRBJ1-5, is as follows: DAGVTQSPTHLIKTRGQQVTLRCSPISGHKSVSWYQQVLGQGPQFIFQYYEKEERGRGNFPDRFSARQFPNYSSELNVNALLLGDSALYLCASSQDRGHGNQPQHFGDGTRLSIL.

J is TRBJ2-7 and V is TRBV27, with D possibly TRBD1 on 6 matching bases. Germline V lookup: CDR1 MNHEY, CDR2 SMNVEV (reference sequence). Trimming took 2 bases from V and 4 from J, leaving 24 bases between them. CDR3 length: 18 residues. For the CDR3, the DNA is TGTGCCAGCAGTTTAGTGTCTGTTGGGGCAGGGGATGTGTACGAGCAGTACTTC. Translation gives CASSLVSVGAGDVYEQYF.

CDR3 loop: CASSLGQTSSYNSPLHF. The CDR3 DNA follows: TGTGCCAGTAGTCTTGGACAGACCAGCTCCTATAATTCACCCCTCCACTTT. The chain uses TRBV19 and TRBJ1-6, with D possibly matching TRBD1 (6 bases). The germline V gene has CDR1 LNHDA and CDR2 SQIVND (reference sequence). CDR3 size: 17 residues. V shed 5 bases and J shed 0 bases, with 14 bases lying between them.

This rearrangement joins TRBV5-4 to TRBJ1-2; TRBD1 matches at 8 bases. V lost 1 base and J lost 3; bases outside the gene matches: 8. Germline CDR1 is SGHNT and CDR2 is YYREEE (reference sequence). This CDR3 contains 16 residues. This chain's CDR3 is CASSLPDRGGDYGYTF. Here the CDR3 DNA reads TGTGCCAGCAGCTTGCCCGACAGGGGAGGGGACTATGGCTACACCTTC.